Sequencing of this T cell receptor (beta chain) was carried out in a study of T cells in Graves' hyperthyroidism and ophthalmopathy. Clinical symptoms, serum thyroxine and TRAb, thyroid ultrasound and orbital computed tomography together formed the diagnostic basis. Fresh 10 ml peripheral blood yielded PBMCs. This clonotype was seen many times. Its antigen is not identified. CDR3 length equals 17 residues. The V end was cut by 3 bases, the J end by 0 bases, with 20 bases between. Germline assignment: CDR1 DFQATT and CDR2 SNEGSKA (reference sequence). Study-wide points: Onset of ophthalmopathy came a median around 7.1 months after the model predicted it.

TCR beta CDR3 regions were amplified from RNA. When the TCR CDR3 underwent first-round RT-PCR, the HTBI primer set was used. TCRdb reprocessed the multiplex PCR reads with MiXCR, giving one entry per CDR3 protein. The sample consists of over 450,000 distinct CDR3 sequences, approximately 17% of them appearing once. This TCR derives from a woman aged 18-29 years with Graves' ophthalmopathy. The sample taken for sequencing was blood. The J gene is TRBJ1-2, the V gene TRBV20-1; TRBD1 might be the D (5 bases). CDR3 loop: CSARVSDRTTPNYGYTF. For the CDR3, the DNA is TGCAGTGCTAGGGTGTCGGATCGGACAACCCCTAACTATGGCTACACCTTC.